The rows below give T cell receptor beta chains drawn from one sample of a study of CD8+ T cells in alopecia areata. The protocol was immunoSEQ multiplex PCR, while the TCRdb copy is restricted to in-frame clones and leaves out a portion. Of a few hundred thousand clones listed, around 43% were seen once; the top ten hold 2% to 3%. The sample was CD4+ T cells sorted from blood, taken around week 36, from a patient treated with tofacitinib. The receptors originated from a human donor with alopecia areata. Each CDR3 is given with its conserved first and last residue. A D gene is named only where the DNA matches it firmly. Clone size, where shown, is once, few, many, or a class for clones that have expanded.

abundance	v_gene	j_gene	d_gene	CDR3nt	CDR3aa
.	TRBV7-2	TRBJ2-3	.	TGTGCCAGCAGCCCGACAGAGCTCTTGGCTGATACGCAGTATTTT	CASSPTELLADTQYF
.	TRBV13	TRBJ1-2	TRBD1	TGTGCCAGCAGCTTTCAGGGGGCAAAGGGCTACACCTTC	CASSFQGAKGYTF
.	TRBV29-1	TRBJ1-2	.	TGCAGCGTTGGTGGGGCTGGGGACAACTATGGCTACACCTTC	CSVGGAGDNYGYTF
.	TRBV20-1	TRBJ2-3	.	TGCAGTGCTCCGCGGGCCGGTACGCAGTATTTT	CSAPRAGTQYF
.	TRBV4-2	TRBJ2-1	TRBD2	TGTGCCAGCAGCCAAGCGGCAAGCGGGAGCCTTAACAATGAGCAGTTCTTC	CASSQAASGSLNNEQFF
.	TRBV7-2	TRBJ1-5	.	TGTGCCAGCAGCTTAGCAGGACAGCCCCAGCATTTT	CASSLAGQPQHF
.	TRBV2	TRBJ2-2	.	TGTGCCAGCAGTGAAAGTGGGACCGGGGAGCTGTTTTTT	CASSESGTGELFF
.	TRBV5-1	TRBJ2-2	.	TGCGCCAGCAGCTTGAGACAAGGGATCGATACCGGGGAGCTGTTTTTT	CASSLRQGIDTGELFF
.	TRBV7-9	TRBJ1-2	.	TGTGCCAGCAGCCCAAACGACAGACACACTGCTAACTATGGCTACACCTTC	CASSPNDRHTANYGYTF
.	TRBV4-3	TRBJ2-7	TRBD2	TGCGCCAGCAGCCAAGATGTAGCGGGAGTGTACGAGCAGTACTTC	CASSQDVAGVYEQYF
many	TRBV30	TRBJ1-2	.	TGTGCCTGGAGAAAGGCGGCGAGGGGCTACACCTTC	CAWRKAARGYTF
.	TRBV5-1	TRBJ2-5	TRBD2	TGCGCCAGCAGCTTGGCCGTGGGCCTAGCGGGAGGACAGGAGACCCAGTACTTC	CASSLAVGLAGGQETQYF
many	TRBV15	TRBJ2-7	TRBD2	TGTGCCACGGGACTAGCGGGAGTAGGGCAGTACTTC	CATGLAGVGQYF
.	TRBV5-6	TRBJ2-7	.	TGTGCCAGCAGCTCCCAAGCTGGCGAGCAGTACTTC	CASSSQAGEQYF
.	TRBV5-4	TRBJ2-5	TRBD1	TGTGCCAGCAGCTTAAAGGGGACAGGGGTCGAGACCCAGTACTTC	CASSLKGTGVETQYF
.	TRBV27	TRBJ2-1	.	TGTGCCAGCAGGCGAGGGGGTAATGAGCAGTTCTTC	CASRRGGNEQFF
few	TRBV7-9	TRBJ1-4	.	TGTGCCAGCGGACTAGAGGAAAAACTGTTTTTT	CASGLEEKLFF
.	TRBV30	TRBJ2-5	TRBD1	TGTGCCTGGAACACAGGGGGCCTAAAGACCCAGTACTTC	CAWNTGGLKTQYF
few	TRBV5-1	TRBJ2-7	.	TGCGCCAGCAGCTTGCAGGCACTATCCTACGAGCAGTACTTC	CASSLQALSYEQYF
.	TRBV5-1	TRBJ2-1	.	TGCGCCAGCAGCCCGGACTACCTGTACAATGAGCAGTTCTTC	CASSPDYLYNEQFF
few	TRBV7-2	TRBJ2-7	.	TGTGCCAGCAGCTTGTCCGGATTTACCTACGAGCAGTACTTC	CASSLSGFTYEQYF
.	TRBV7-2	TRBJ2-7	.	TGTGCCAGCAGCGTACAGGGCGGGTTCGACGAGCAGTACTTC	CASSVQGGFDEQYF
few	TRBV2	TRBJ2-3	.	TGTGCCAGCACCACATCGGACTCGGCGCAGTATTTT	CASTTSDSAQYF
.	TRBV25-1	TRBJ1-4	TRBD1	TGTGCCAGCGGGGGCAGGGGGAATGAAAAACTGTTTTTT	CASGGRGNEKLFF
few	TRBV5-6	TRBJ2-1	.	TGTGCCAGCAGCTCTATGCCGAGCTCCTACAATGAGCAGTTCTTC	CASSSMPSSYNEQFF
.	TRBV7-9	TRBJ1-4	.	TGTGCCAGCAGCCATAAAGGATGGAGTGAAAAACTGTTTTTT	CASSHKGWSEKLFF
few	TRBV2	TRBJ2-5	.	TGTGCCAGCAGTGAGGAGCAGGGCGCGAAGACCCAGTACTTC	CASSEEQGAKTQYF
.	TRBV27	TRBJ2-1	TRBD2	TGTGCCAGCAGTCCACTACTAGCGGGAGGGCCTCGGGAGCAGTTCTTC	CASSPLLAGGPREQFF
.	TRBV7-2	TRBJ1-5	.	TGTGCCAGCAGCTTATCAAATCAGCCCCAGCATTTT	CASSLSNQPQHF
.	TRBV19	TRBJ2-7	TRBD1	TGTGCCAGTAGTATAGACGGACAGGGGTACGAGCAGTACTTC	CASSIDGQGYEQYF
few	TRBV7-3	TRBJ2-2	TRBD1	TGTGCCAGCGGGGAGGGACAGGGGAGCACCGGGGAGCTGTTTTTT	CASGEGQGSTGELFF
many	TRBV4-1	TRBJ1-4	.	TGCGCCAGCAGCAGTACGGTAGGGGAAAAACTGTTTTTT	CASSSTVGEKLFF
few	TRBV7-6	TRBJ2-1	.	TGTGCCAGCAGCTTATTGGGGGCAGGGGTTGGGCCCTACGTCAATGAGCAGTTCTTC	CASSLLGAGVGPYVNEQFF
.	TRBV9	TRBJ2-3	TRBD2	TGTGCCAGCAGCGTAGGGGCTAGCGGGAGCACAGATACGCAGTATTTT	CASSVGASGSTDTQYF
.	TRBV5-6	TRBJ2-7	TRBD1	TGTGCCAGCAGCCGGACAGGGCTCCTATCCTACGAGCAGTACTTC	CASSRTGLLSYEQYF
few	TRBV25-1	TRBJ1-1	.	TGTGCCAGCAGCCCTGGGGGAATTGAAGCTTTCTTT	CASSPGGIEAFF
.	TRBV2	TRBJ2-7	.	TGTGCCAGCAGTGGAAGGGGGATGGGATACGAGCAGTACTTC	CASSGRGMGYEQYF
.	TRBV5-1	TRBJ2-7	TRBD2	TGCGCCAGCAGCTTCGGGAGGTCCAACTACGAGCAGTACTTC	CASSFGRSNYEQYF
few	TRBV6-5	TRBJ1-2	.	TGTGCCAGCAGCCGGGACGGGAATAACTATGGCTACACCTTC	CASSRDGNNYGYTF
few	TRBV2	TRBJ2-3	TRBD2	TGTGCCAGCAATCACCCTACGCGGAGCGGGAGTACAGATACGCAGTATTTT	CASNHPTRSGSTDTQYF
.	TRBV4-1	TRBJ2-7	TRBD1	TGCGCCAGCAGCCGCCCGGGACAGGGGCCCGAGCAGTACTTC	CASSRPGQGPEQYF